The present T cell receptor (beta chain) was sequenced within a study of T cell responses to AZD1222 COVID-19 vaccine. The repertoire was sequenced with immunoSEQ multiplex PCR; TCRdb's copy has only in-frame clones and lacks some. The sample carries over 95,000 clones, roughly 90% recorded once. Looked up from germline, CDR1 is SGDLS and CDR2 is YYNGEE. The CDR3 has 14 amino acids. Trimming removed 5 bases at V and 0 bases at J, with 12 bases between. The chain has TRBV9 and TRBJ2-7; D is perhaps TRBD2 (5 bases). The sample was peripheral blood, taken 28 days after the second AZD1222 dose. The sequence derives from an adult who received the AZD1222 COVID-19 vaccine. CDR3: CASSEDSYSYEQYF. Written as DNA, the CDR3 is TGTGCCAGCAGTGAGGACTCGTACTCCTACGAGCAGTACTTC.